This TCR beta chain was documented in a study of CD8 T cells in ankylosing spondylitis. For TCR beta, libraries came from quantitative 5'-RACE with molecular barcodes. TCRdb reanalysed the 5' RACE reads using MiXCR and keeps one entry per CDR3 protein. The sample consists of almost 45,000 distinct CDR3 sequences, approximately 9.9% of them appearing once. CDR3 length: 14 residues. V dropped 0 bases and J dropped 8 bases, with 11 bases sitting between them. From germline, CDR1 is SGHRS and CDR2 YFSETQ. Study-level findings and limits: Ankylosing spondylitis blood seemed to carry a telltale TCR beta motif made of several highly homologous variants. As for the disease-linked clones, they showed a CD8+ phenotype and occurred at relatively low frequencies in peripheral blood. Reports of some motif variants in reactive arthritis synovial fluid and blood predate this one.

This clonotype has ten or more counts. Its specificity is not known. This receptor was taken from a male donor with ankylosing spondylitis or in good health (not recorded which). The sample consisted of blood, either unsorted or a sorted T cell fraction (not recorded which). The chain employs TRBV5-1 and TRBJ1-4, with D tentatively TRBD1 (6 bases). The CDR3 DNA reads as TGCGCCAGCAGCTTGGACGGAAGGGGGGAAAAACTGTTTTTT. This sequence encodes CASSLDGRGEKLFF.